Each of the 27 T cell receptor beta chains below was sequenced from the same sample in a study of cytomegalovirus exposure and HLA in healthy donors. A multiplex PCR was run with 60 Vbeta primers and 13 Jbeta primers. The data were produced by immunoSEQ multiplex PCR, yet TCRdb's version contains in-frame clones alone and is incomplete. The profile shows fewer than 130,000 clones, roughly 78% of them singletons. Sequenced: PBMCs. These receptors all stem from a woman between 35 and 50 years old in good health and CMV-seronegative.

The chain carries TRBV10-3 and TRBJ2-3; no firm D call. V was clipped by 0 bases and J by 2 bases, with 6 bases between them. The CDR3 contains 14 residues. Germline V CDR1 and CDR2: ENHRY, SYGVKD. CDR3 loop: CAISESILTDTQYF. The CDR3, as DNA: TGTGCCATCAGTGAGTCGATACTCACAGATACGCAGTATTTT.

The chain combines TRBV7-9 with TRBJ2-3, with a tentative D call TRBD2 (6 bases). Trimming shortened V by 5 bases and J by 5 bases, and 11 bases separated the two germline ends. This CDR3 has 13 amino acids. Germline CDR1 SEHNR, CDR2 FQNEAQ (reference sequence). The CDR3 DNA reads as TGTGCCAGCAGCCTAAGACTAGGAGATACGCAGTATTTT. It codes for CASSLRLGDTQYF.

This clone is a singleton in its sample. CDR3 region: CASSLGLAGGLYEQYF. The DNA of the CDR3 is TGCGCCAGCAGCTTGGGACTAGCGGGGGGGCTCTACGAGCAGTACTTC. V usage is TRBV5-1 and J usage is TRBJ2-7, with TRBD2 matching over 14 bases. The germline gives CDR1 SGHRS, CDR2 YFSETQ. Trimming at V came to 0 bases and at J to 3 bases, leaving 2 bases not matched to a gene. The CDR3 totals 16 residues.

This chain joins TRBV7-8 and TRBJ2-1, with 9 bases matching TRBD1. This CDR3 region has 15 residues. The V gene end was trimmed by 6 bases and the J gene end by 8 bases; junction bases not matched to a gene: 11. Germline CDR1 reads SGHVS; CDR2 reads FQNEAQ. CDR3 sequence reads: CASRYTGGGGDEQFF. The CDR3 nucleotides read TGTGCCAGCAGGTATACAGGGGGCGGAGGCGATGAGCAGTTCTTC.

The chain uses TRBV28 and TRBJ2-5, with D possibly being TRBD1 (5 bases). CDR1 is MDHEN and CDR2 is SYDVKM in the germline V gene. V was clipped by 4 bases and J by 4 bases, with 13 bases between them. The CDR3 consists of 14 residues. CDR3 region: CASSSTRQGETQYF. CDR3 sequence (DNA): TGTGCCAGCAGTTCGACCCGCCAGGGAGAGACCCAGTACTTC.

This clone was detected a few times. The gene calls are TRBV5-1 and TRBJ1-1, with D perhaps matching TRBD1 (6 bases). The CDR3 is made up of 14 amino acids. Trimming left V 0 bases short and J 0 bases short, with 6 bases between. CDR1 is SGHRS, CDR2 YFSETQ, per germline. Here the CDR3 reads CASSLGQVNTEAFF. DNA of the CDR3: TGCGCCAGCAGCTTGGGACAGGTGAACACTGAAGCTTTCTTT.

The table lists this clone with a few counts. CDR3 region: CASSREWNSPLHF. CDR3 nucleotide sequence: TGTGCCAGCAGCCGCGAGTGGAATTCACCCCTCCACTTT. The chain couples TRBV6-4 to TRBJ1-6; no clear D gene. The V gene lost 6 bases and the J gene lost 7 bases, with 10 bases spanning the gap. This CDR3 spans 13 amino acids. Germline-derived CDR1 and CDR2 are MRHNA and SNTAGT.

The CDR3, as DNA: TGCGCCAGCAGCCTCATGGGGGGGGGACTTTTAGAACATGCTTTCTTT. Its protein product is CASSLMGGGLLEHAFF. J is TRBJ1-1 and V is TRBV4-1; tentative D call: TRBD1 (5 bases). Per germline, CDR1 MGHRA and CDR2 YSYEKL. The CDR3 spans 16 residues. Trimming shortened V by 4 bases and J by 11 bases, and 26 bases separated the two germline ends.

V gene TRBV27 combines with J gene TRBJ1-1; D unclear. Germline lookup yields CDR1 MNHEY and CDR2 SMNVEV (reference sequence). The CDR3 contains 14 residues. The V end lost 7 bases, the J end lost 1 base, and 13 bases lay between the germline ends. CDR3 region: CASTPLEGNTEAFF. CDR3 bases: TGTGCCAGCACTCCACTGGAGGGGAACACTGAAGCTTTCTTT.

The chain has TRBV4-3 and TRBJ2-1, with 7 bases fitting TRBD2. Germline CDR1 and CDR2: LGHNA and YSLEER. Trimming removed 0 bases from V and 1 base from J; junction bases left unmatched: 6. CDR3 length: 17 amino acids. CDR3: CASSQDSASGSYNEQFF. The CDR3, as DNA: TGCGCCAGCAGCCAAGATTCGGCTAGCGGTTCCTACAATGAGCAGTTCTTC.

V usage is TRBV11-2 and J usage is TRBJ1-6; 7 nucleotides match TRBD1. The J segment lost 5 bases and the V segment lost 3 bases, leaving 4 bases of the junction unmatched. CDR1 is SGHAT and CDR2 is FQNNGV in the germline V gene. CDR3 length: 15 residues. The CDR3 bases are TGTGCCAGCAGCTTTCGGGACAGTGATAATTCACCCCTCCACTTT. This encodes CASSFRDSDNSPLHF.

CDR3 coding DNA: TGTGCCAGCAGTTTAGAGGGAGACAATGAGCAGTTCTTC. It is translated as CASSLEGDNEQFF. The J gene is TRBJ2-1, the V gene TRBV28, with D perhaps TRBD2 (5 bases). This CDR3 spans 13 amino acids. Germline lookup yields CDR1 MDHEN and CDR2 SYDVKM. Deletions cut 2 bases from V and 5 bases from J, with 7 bases between.

V and J are TRBV30 and TRBJ1-5; the match to TRBD1 covers 8 bases. The CDR3 is 16 amino acids. Germline CDR1 is GTSNPN and CDR2 is SVGIG (reference sequence). The ends lost 1 base at V and 2 bases at J; junction bases unmatched: 7. CDR3 loop: CAWSGPGQGRNQPQHF. The DNA of the CDR3 is TGTGCCTGGAGTGGTCCCGGACAGGGTCGCAATCAGCCCCAGCATTTT.

V usage is TRBV28 and J usage is TRBJ1-1; TRBD1 matches 8 bases. Unmatched junction bases numbered 6, after V lost 2 bases and J lost 1 base. From germline, CDR1 is MDHEN and CDR2 SYDVKM. The CDR3 extends over 16 amino acids. CDR3 DNA: TGTGCCAGCAGTTTACTCCGGACAGGGTGGAACACTGAAGCTTTCTTT. It is translated as CASSLLRTGWNTEAFF.

This chain connects TRBV29-1 to TRBJ1-5, with 7 bases fitting TRBD1. Germline lookup yields CDR1 SQVTM and CDR2 ANQGSEA. The trim removed 4 bases at V and 5 bases at J, leaving 5 bases unmatched. The CDR3 contains 13 residues. The CDR3 loop reads CSVARGRDQPQHF. The CDR3 DNA sequence: TGCAGCGTTGCAAGGGGGCGCGATCAGCCCCAGCATTTT.

In nucleotides, the CDR3 is TGTGCCAGCAGCTTAGACTACTACGAGCAGTACTTC. Its protein product is CASSLDYYEQYF. The V call is TRBV7-9, the J call TRBJ2-7; D call uncertain. V was clipped by 1 base and J by 3 bases, with 4 bases between them. This CDR3 is built from 12 residues. Germline CDR1 is SEHNR and CDR2 is FQNEAQ (reference sequence).

This clone was counted only a few times. The chain carries TRBV4-1 and TRBJ2-2; a possible D gene is TRBD1 (5 bases). The CDR3 spans 14 residues. Germline V gene data show CDR1 as MGHRA and CDR2 as YSYEKL. Trimming cost V 4 bases and J 5 bases, with 11 bases left between them. CDR3 nucleotide sequence: TGCGCCAGCAGCCCAGGGCTAAGGACCGGGGAGCTGTTTTTT. Protein product: CASSPGLRTGELFF.

This sequence joins TRBV29-1 and TRBJ1-2; possibly TRBD1 for D (5 bases). The germline V and J ends were trimmed by 7 bases and 9 bases, with 27 bases remaining between them. The CDR3 extends over 15 amino acids. Germline V lookup: CDR1 SQVTM, CDR2 ANQGSEA. The CDR3 DNA reads as TGCAGCGCCGAGACAGCCCTTATGGATTCTGGTAGCTACACCTTC. Residues: CSAETALMDSGSYTF.

This clone was found a few times. The chain employs TRBV29-1 and TRBJ2-7; a weak D match, TRBD2 (5 bases). The length of the CDR3 is 11 residues. Trimming shortened V by 7 bases and J by 5 bases, and 12 bases separated the two germline ends. In germline, CDR1 is SQVTM, CDR2 ANQGSEA. The CDR3 sequence: CSARDPHEQYF. CDR3 nucleotides: TGCAGCGCCCGGGATCCCCACGAGCAGTACTTC.

The rearrangement links TRBV7-2 to TRBJ1-5; the D is unclear. The ends were cut back, 5 bases at V and 5 bases at J, with 10 bases in the middle. Germline V CDR1 and CDR2: SGHTA, FQGNSA. The CDR3 is made up of 13 amino acids. The CDR3 region has the DNA TGTGCCAGCAGCCCCTGGCACCATCAGCCCCAGCATTTT. Translating gives CASSPWHHQPQHF. Drawing the rest from reference TRBV7-2 and TRBJ1-5, the complete variable domain is GAGVSQSPSNKVTEKGKDVELRCDPISGHTALYWYRQSLGQGLEFLIYFQGNSAPDKSGLPSDRFSAERTGGSVSTLTIQRTQQEDSAVYLCASSPWHHQPQHFGDGTRLSIL.

The J gene is TRBJ2-7, the V gene TRBV5-1, with D hard to call. Germline CDR1 reads SGHRS; CDR2 reads YFSETQ. The ends were cut back, 0 bases at V and 4 bases at J, with 11 bases in the middle. The CDR3 is 14 residues long. The CDR3 region is CASSLVQNPYEQYF. CDR3 nucleotide sequence: TGCGCCAGCAGCTTGGTACAGAATCCATACGAGCAGTACTTC. The full variable domain, completed using reference TRBV5-1 and TRBJ2-7, is KAGVTQTPRYLIKTRGQQVTLSCSPISGHRSVSWYQQTPGQGLQFLFEYFSETQRNKGNFPGRFSGRQFSNSRSEMNVSTLELGDSALYLCASSLVQNPYEQYFGPGTRLTVT.

V usage is TRBV2 and J usage is TRBJ2-3; 7 nucleotides match TRBD1. The CDR3 loop spans 12 amino acids. Germline V lookup: CDR1 SNHLY, CDR2 FYNNEI. The V segment lost 8 bases and the J segment 1 base; nucleotides outside the gene matches: 0. CDR3 sequence reads: CASDRGTDTQYF. CDR3 sequence (DNA): TGTGCCAGCGACAGGGGCACAGATACGCAGTATTTT. Combining the CDR3 with reference TRBV2 and TRBJ2-3 gives the whole variable domain EPEVTQTPSHQVTQMGQEVILRCVPISNHLYFYWYRQILGQKVEFLVSFYNNEISEKSEIFDDQFSVERPDGSNFTLKIRSTKLEDSAMYFCASDRGTDTQYFGPGTRLTVL.

This chain links TRBV4-1 with TRBJ1-2; the match to TRBD1 covers 9 bases. In germline, CDR1 is MGHRA, CDR2 YSYEKL. The CDR3 spans 16 residues. V lost 1 base, J lost 3 bases, and 6 bases stayed unmatched. The CDR3 region has the DNA TGCGCCAGCAGCCAAGGTACAGGGGGCAGTTACTATGGCTACACCTTC. This encodes CASSQGTGGSYYGYTF.

J is TRBJ1-5 and V is TRBV7-6, with D possibly TRBD1 on 5 matching bases. The V and J ends lost 5 bases and 4 bases respectively, with 9 bases between them. The V gene's germline CDR1 is SGHVS and CDR2 FNYEAQ. The CDR3 is made up of 13 amino acids. CDR3 in amino acids: CASSHGGNQPQHF. DNA of the CDR3: TGTGCCAGCAGCCACGGGGGGAATCAGCCCCAGCATTTT.

This clone appeared once. This chain links TRBV9 with TRBJ2-2; no firm D call. The V end lost 4 bases, the J end lost 6 bases, and 10 bases lay between the germline ends. The CDR3 sequence is 13 residues long. Germline V lookup: CDR1 SGDLS, CDR2 YYNGEE. CDR3 sequence (DNA): TGTGCCAGCAGCATCAGGTTTTCCGGGGAGCTGTTTTTT. Translated: CASSIRFSGELFF. Based on the CDR3 plus reference TRBV9 and TRBJ2-2, the full variable domain is DSGVTQTPKHLITATGQRVTLRCSPRSGDLSVYWYQQSLDQGLQFLIQYYNGEERAKGNILERFSAQQFPDLHSELNLSSLELGDSALYFCASSIRFSGELFFGEGSRLTVL.

This rearrangement joins TRBV18 to TRBJ2-3; D is possibly TRBD2 (5 bases). Trimming shortened V by 2 bases and J by 0 bases, and 12 bases separated the two germline ends. This CDR3 is 16 amino acids long. Germline values: CDR1 KGHSH, CDR2 LQKENI. The CDR3 is CASSPTREPSTDTQYF. In DNA, the CDR3 is TGTGCCAGCTCACCAACGAGGGAGCCTAGCACAGATACGCAGTATTTT.

The chain links TRBV6-5 to TRBJ2-1; 9 nucleotides align to TRBD2. CDR3 length: 12 amino acids. Germline trimming cut 7 bases from V and 15 bases from J; bases unmatched to any gene: 10. In germline, CDR1 is MNHEY, CDR2 SVGAGI. This chain's CDR3 is CASKFLAGGLFF. The CDR3 nucleotides are TGTGCCAGCAAGTTCTTGGCGGGAGGGCTGTTCTTC.